The present entry profiles one T cell receptor (beta chain) with its context. The data are from a study of blood T cell repertoires in COVID-19. Across the whole study: COVID-19 samples, acute and convalescent, were from the United States, Italy and Spain. Sources were T cells, B-cell-depleted T cells, or PBMCs; the material itself was cDNA or gDNA.

Enrolment of Seattle patients took place during active infection, and they were followed longitudinally. The germline V gene has CDR1 SGHNT and CDR2 YYREEE (reference sequence). The CDR3 sequence is 15 residues long. The ends were cut back, 0 bases at V and 5 bases at J, with 13 bases in the middle. Original methodology: Estimation of nucleated cell counts was performed using reference gene primer amplification. The method was immunoSEQ multiplex PCR; TCRdb's version includes in-frame clones alone and lacks a portion of them. From that table come the V and J calls and clone size; the DNA was used to work out D and trimming. The sample yields some 200,000 clones, 94% seen once.

The source is a man aged 30 to 39 with COVID-19, enrolled during active disease. The genes are TRBV5-4 and TRBJ2-3; the D gene is possibly TRBD1 (5 bases). Specimen: peripheral blood. CDR3: CASSLVLGRKDTQYF. The CDR3 DNA is TGTGCCAGCAGCTTGGTACTGGGGCGCAAAGATACGCAGTATTTT.